This T cell receptor (beta chain) comes out of a study of CD8 T cells in ankylosing spondylitis. In this sample, this clonotype turned up a few times. This CDR3 region has 11 residues. V shed 6 bases and J shed 5 bases, with 8 bases lying between them. Germline values: CDR1 DFQATT, CDR2 SNEGSKA (reference sequence). Each CDR3 protein gets one entry after TCRdb re-called the 5' RACE reads with MiXCR. This sample has a few hundred thousand distinct CDR3 sequences; approximately 20% occur once, and the top ten carry around 7.8%. The sequence was obtained from a male donor with ankylosing spondylitis or in good health (not recorded which). The sequencing input was blood, either unsorted or a sorted T cell fraction (not recorded which). V and J are TRBV20-1 and TRBJ1-3; no clear D. The CDR3 reads CSATGRNTIYF. The CDR3 DNA follows: TGCAGTGCCACTGGGCGAAACACCATATATTTT.